These 17 T cell receptor beta chains were all obtained from the same sample, sequenced in a study of T cell changes during pregnancy in multiple sclerosis. Some clones are missing from TCRdb's copy, which holds only in-frame ones; the method was immunoSEQ multiplex PCR. The repertoire holds about 120,000 clones, approximately 93% seen once, with roughly 6.2% in the top ten. This specimen was peripheral blood, taken before pregnancy. Every receptor here comes from a female donor with multiple sclerosis, enrolled in a pregnancy study.

V and J are TRBV5-1 and TRBJ1-3, with 7 bases identical to TRBD1. This CDR3 comprises 14 residues. The germline V gene encodes CDR1 SGHRS and CDR2 YFSETQ. The junction had 3 bases not matched to a gene; V was cut back by 4 bases and J by 2 bases. DNA of the CDR3: TGCGCCAGCAGCCTACAGGGGACTGGAAACACCATATATTTT. Translation: CASSLQGTGNTIYF.

The chain has TRBV10-3 and TRBJ2-7; D ambiguous. Per germline, CDR1 ENHRY and CDR2 SYGVKD. Trimming removed 4 bases at V and 3 bases at J, with 13 bases between. The CDR3 contains 14 residues. The CDR3 reads CAISGRSLGYEQYF. In DNA form, the CDR3 reads TGTGCCATCAGTGGGCGGTCCCTTGGCTACGAGCAGTACTTC.

The chain has TRBV9 and TRBJ1-1; tentatively, D is TRBD1 (5 bases). The CDR3 covers 15 residues. CDR1 SGDLS and CDR2 YYNGEE come from the germline V gene. Between the trimmed V and J ends, which lost 0 bases and 0 bases, there was a span of 9 bases. The CDR3 region has the DNA TGTGCCAGCAGCGTAGAGGGGTCCATGAACACTGAAGCTTTCTTT. Its protein product is CASSVEGSMNTEAFF. The complete variable domain, with remaining parts taken from reference TRBV9 and TRBJ1-1, reads DSGVTQTPKHLITATGQRVTLRCSPRSGDLSVYWYQQSLDQGLQFLIQYYNGEERAKGNILERFSAQQFPDLHSELNLSSLELGDSALYFCASSVEGSMNTEAFFGQGTRLTVV.

The chain has TRBV6-1 and TRBJ1-5, with unresolved D. V lost 8 bases and J lost 1, with 12 bases in between. Germline assignment: CDR1 MNHNS and CDR2 SASEGT. This CDR3 region has 14 residues. DNA for the CDR3: TGTGCCAGCCGGGCGGGGTGGAGCAATCAGCCCCAGCATTTT. Its translation is CASRAGWSNQPQHF.

The chain joins TRBV18 to TRBJ1-5; D is perhaps TRBD1 (6 bases). This CDR3 is built from 16 residues. Germline V gene lookup returns CDR1 KGHSH and CDR2 LQKENI. Trimming removed 6 bases at V and 0 bases at J, with 15 bases between. The CDR3 reads CASSPRPGDSNQPQHF. CDR3 coding DNA: TGTGCCAGCTCCCCTAGACCAGGGGATAGCAATCAGCCCCAGCATTTT.

The chain uses TRBV7-2 and TRBJ2-1; TRBD2 might be the D (6 bases). Germline CDR1 is SGHTA and CDR2 is FQGNSA. Trimming took off 6 bases at V and 6 bases at J, with 18 bases between the two ends. The CDR3 extends over 15 amino acids. CDR3 residues: CASSPRDWEGNEQFF. The CDR3 DNA reads as TGTGCCAGCAGTCCGAGGGACTGGGAAGGCAATGAGCAGTTCTTC.

The chain joins TRBV14 to TRBJ2-5; 9 nucleotides align to TRBD2. CDR1 and CDR2 (germline): SGHDN, FVKESK. CDR3 length equals 15 residues. The V gene end was trimmed by 0 bases and the J gene end by 5 bases; junction bases not matched to a gene: 4. The chain's CDR3 is CASSQEVGLAETQYF. DNA for the CDR3: TGTGCCAGCAGCCAAGAGGTCGGACTAGCGGAGACCCAGTACTTC.

This chain's CDR3 is CASSLTRRGDTQYF. In nucleotides, the CDR3 is TGTGCCAGCAGCTTAACTAGACGTGGAGATACGCAGTATTTT. The chain recombines TRBV7-9 with TRBJ2-3; D might be TRBD2 (5 bases). CDR1 and CDR2 (germline): SEHNR, FQNEAQ (reference sequence). Trimming stripped 2 bases from V and 5 bases from J, with 11 bases between. The CDR3 sequence is 14 residues long.

This clone was seen once. This chain connects TRBV20-1 to TRBJ2-7, with D tentatively TRBD2 (5 bases). The CDR3 consists of 11 residues. V shed 1 base and J shed 4 bases, with 5 bases lying between them. Per the germline V gene, CDR1 is DFQATT and CDR2 is SNEGSKA (reference sequence). The CDR3 DNA reads as TGCAGTGCTAGAGCGGGGTACGAGCAGTACTTC. Translating it yields CSARAGYEQYF.

Only one count was recorded for this clone. V gene TRBV19 combines with J gene TRBJ1-6; 7 bases map to TRBD1. CDR1 is LNHDA and CDR2 is SQIVND in the germline V gene (reference sequence). This CDR3 has 16 amino acids. The V and J ends lost 3 bases and 8 bases, in that order; junction bases with no gene match: 10. DNA of the CDR3: TGTGCCAGTAGTATGCGCCTACCGGGACAGCATTCACCCCTCCACTTT. Its translation is CASSMRLPGQHSPLHF.

This clone was counted many times. This same CDR3 is encoded by further DNA sequences in the sample. This chain connects TRBV19 to TRBJ1-5, with 8 bases lining up with TRBD1. Losses at the gene ends were 5 bases for V and 4 bases for J; bases not matched to a gene: 1. Germline CDR1 is LNHDA and CDR2 is SQIVND (reference sequence). The CDR3 loop spans 13 amino acids. The CDR3 nucleotides read TGTGCCAGTAGTCAGGGGGCGAATCAGCCCCAGCATTTT. Its translation is CASSQGANQPQHF.

The chain is built from TRBV19 and TRBJ1-5, with D possibly TRBD1 on 5 matching bases. Trimming removed 6 bases at V and 4 bases at J, with 13 bases between. CDR1 and CDR2 from the germline V gene are LNHDA and SQIVND (reference sequence). CDR3 size: 14 residues. The CDR3 DNA reads as TGTGCCAGTAGCCTAGCGACAGATAATCAGCCCCAGCATTTT. As protein: CASSLATDNQPQHF.

The gene calls are TRBV2 and TRBJ1-5; D unclear. The germline V gene has CDR1 SNHLY and CDR2 FYNNEI. The CDR3 extends over 12 amino acids. V lost 3 bases to trimming and J lost 5 bases, with 5 bases between them. The CDR3 loop reads CASSDIHQPQHF. The CDR3 DNA reads as TGTGCCAGCAGTGACATCCATCAGCCCCAGCATTTT.

V usage is TRBV27 and J usage is TRBJ1-1; tentative D call: TRBD1 (6 bases). V gave up 7 bases and J gave up 0 bases, with 18 bases separating them. In germline, CDR1 is MNHEY, CDR2 SMNVEV (reference sequence). This CDR3 has 16 amino acids. The CDR3 protein is CASIPTGWRMNTEAFF. CDR3 coding DNA: TGTGCCAGCATTCCTACAGGGTGGCGGATGAACACTGAAGCTTTCTTT.

The chain combines TRBV7-3 with TRBJ2-2, with 8 bases matching TRBD1. CDR3 length equals 20 residues. V lost 1 base to trimming and J lost 3 bases; unmatched junction nucleotides: 16. The V gene's germline CDR1 is SGHTA and CDR2 FQGTGA. CDR3 coding DNA: TGTGCCAGCAGCTTAAGGGTTTGGGCCAGGGGGCATCTTGACACCGGGGAGCTGTTTTTT. This gives the protein CASSLRVWARGHLDTGELFF.

The chain joins TRBV5-4 to TRBJ1-5, with 7 bases that match TRBD1. Germline lookup yields CDR1 SGHNT and CDR2 YYREEE (reference sequence). CDR3 size: 13 residues. Unmatched junction bases numbered 2, after V lost 4 bases and J lost 4 bases. DNA for the CDR3: TGTGCCAGCAGCGCGGACAGGAATCAGCCCCAGCATTTT. It specifies CASSADRNQPQHF.

About this clone: Different DNA sequences within this sample yield the same CDR3. The chain links TRBV5-1 to TRBJ1-4; 7 bases are shared with TRBD1. CDR3 length equals 14 residues. The junction had 0 bases not matched to a gene; V was cut back by 1 base and J by 3 bases. Germline V lookup: CDR1 SGHRS, CDR2 YFSETQ. CDR3 in amino acids: CASSLQGANEKLFF. Here the CDR3 DNA reads TGCGCCAGCAGCTTGCAGGGGGCTAATGAAAAACTGTTTTTT.